Listed here are 28 T cell receptor beta chains from one sample, sequenced in a study of OX40 agonist ivuxolimab in advanced cancers. Some clones are missing from TCRdb's copy, which holds only in-frame ones; the method was immunoSEQ multiplex PCR. The repertoire includes 3,000 to 3,500 clones, about 73% of them detected once, and around 86% sits in the top ten. The input for sequencing was CD4+ or CD8+ T cells sorted from blood, taken in a trial of the OX40 agonist ivuxolimab. These receptors originate from an adult with an advanced solid tumor such as melanoma, head and neck, liver or kidney cancer.

V is TRBV29-1 and J is TRBJ2-1; 7 nucleotides align to TRBD1. The CDR3 extends over 15 amino acids. Germline lookup yields CDR1 SQVTM and CDR2 ANQGSEA. Trimming took 6 bases from V and 2 from J; bases not matched to a gene: 10. The CDR3 here is CSVDPGTEAYNEQFF. The CDR3 bases are TGCAGCGTGGATCCCGGGACAGAGGCCTACAATGAGCAGTTCTTC.

The rearrangement joins TRBV6-5 to TRBJ2-5; maybe TRBD1 (6 bases). The V gene's germline CDR1 is MNHEY and CDR2 SVGAGI. The CDR3 spans 16 residues. V dropped 0 bases and J dropped 2 bases, with 13 bases sitting between them. The CDR3 coding sequence is TGTGCCAGCAGTTACTCGATGGGACATCCACAAGAGACCCAGTACTTC. Encoded protein: CASSYSMGHPQETQYF.

The V gene is TRBV19, the J gene TRBJ2-7, with D hard to call. Germline CDR1 and CDR2: LNHDA and SQIVND (reference sequence). V was pared by 7 bases and J by 2 bases, with 18 bases between. This CDR3 is 15 amino acids long. The CDR3 spells CASKKGSSPTYEQYF. CDR3 in DNA: TGTGCCAGTAAAAAAGGGTCCAGCCCGACCTACGAGCAGTACTTC.

This sequence joins TRBV29-1 and TRBJ2-1; 12 bases align to TRBD2. The CDR3 runs to 15 residues. Germline trimming cut 4 bases from V and 4 bases from J; bases unmatched to any gene: 5. Germline CDR1 is SQVTM and CDR2 is ANQGSEA. This CDR3 reads CSVGPSGGGYNEQFF. The CDR3 coding sequence is TGCAGCGTTGGGCCTAGCGGGGGGGGTTACAATGAGCAGTTCTTC.

CDR3 nucleotide sequence: TGCGCCAGCAGCCTTGGACAGAACACTGAAGCTTTCTTT. Translated: CASSLGQNTEAFF. This rearrangement joins TRBV4-1 to TRBJ1-1; tentatively, D is TRBD1 (5 bases). V was shortened by 4 bases and J by 1 base, with 7 bases between the two germline ends. This CDR3 contains 13 residues. Per the germline V gene, CDR1 is MGHRA and CDR2 is YSYEKL.

This clone has a handful of counts. The genes are TRBV27 and TRBJ1-5; possible D gene TRBD1, 5 bases. V lost 0 bases and J 6 bases, leaving 15 bases between the germline ends. The CDR3 is 16 residues long. The germline V gene has CDR1 MNHEY and CDR2 SMNVEV (reference sequence). CDR3 nucleotides: TGTGCCAGCAGTTTATCGGGGAGGGGAATAAGTCAGCCCCAGCATTTT. Its protein is CASSLSGRGISQPQHF.

This clone was seen only once. The CDR3 loop is CAWRIGGNTEAFF. The CDR3 DNA is TGTGCCTGGCGAATAGGGGGGAACACTGAAGCTTTCTTT. The rearrangement links TRBV30 to TRBJ1-1; D is perhaps TRBD1 (6 bases). CDR3 size: 13 residues. V was trimmed by 5 bases and J by 1 base, leaving 11 bases between them. Germline V gene sequence: CDR1 GTSNPN, CDR2 SVGIG (reference sequence).

The chain has TRBV7-9 and TRBJ2-5, with 7 bases matching TRBD1. The trim removed 1 base at V and 5 bases at J, leaving 4 bases unmatched. The germline V gene encodes CDR1 SEHNR and CDR2 FQNEAQ (reference sequence). CDR3 length: 14 amino acids. The DNA of the CDR3 is TGTGCCAGCAGCTTAGTAGGGGGCGGTGAGACCCAGTACTTC. This encodes CASSLVGGGETQYF. The full variable domain, with the rest looked up from reference TRBV7-9 and TRBJ2-5, is DTGVSQNPRHKITKRGQNVTFRCDPISEHNRLYWYRQTLGQGPEFLTYFQNEAQLEKSRLLSDRFSAERPKGSFSTLEIQRTEQGDSAMYLCASSLVGGGETQYFGPGTRLLVL.

The gene calls are TRBV9 and TRBJ2-1, with 8 bases aligning to TRBD2. The CDR3 loop spans 15 amino acids. Germline-derived CDR1 and CDR2 are SGDLS and YYNGEE. V lost 4 bases, J lost 7 bases, and 10 bases stayed unmatched. The CDR3 region has the DNA TGTGCCAGCAGCCTCTACGGGGGGGACTCGAATGAGCAGTTCTTC. Translating it yields CASSLYGGDSNEQFF.

This clone is a singleton in its sample. V is TRBV25-1 and J is TRBJ1-2, with TRBD1 matching over 11 bases. V gave up 5 bases and J gave up 5 bases; unmatched junction bases: 7. The CDR3 spans 15 residues. In germline, CDR1 is MGHDK, CDR2 SYGVNS. CDR3 protein: CASSFRDRGVYGYTF. In DNA, the CDR3 is TGTGCCAGCAGTTTCCGGGACAGGGGGGTTTATGGCTACACCTTC.

This chain joins TRBV19 and TRBJ1-5; 8 bases line up with TRBD1. The CDR3 runs 15 residues. V lost 0 bases and J lost 7; bases outside the gene matches: 5. In germline, CDR1 is LNHDA, CDR2 SQIVND (reference sequence). As DNA, the CDR3 is TGTGCCAGTAGTATAGAAGGACAGGGCGGGCAGCCCCAGCATTTT. It yields the protein CASSIEGQGGQPQHF.

This clone appeared a few times. The V gene is TRBV21-1, the J gene TRBJ2-7; TRBD1, as called in the table, went unchecked against the DNA. TRBV21-1 is listed as a pseudogene. This CDR3 comprises 12 residues. CDR3 region: CAPGTGRYEQYF. CDR3 DNA sequence: TGTGCCCCCGGGACAGGGCGGTACGAGCAGTACTTC.

This clone was seen more than once but under ten times. The same CDR3 is also encoded by other DNA sequences in this sample. The chain recombines TRBV30 with TRBJ2-3; D call uncertain. The CDR3 contains 12 residues. Trimming removed 0 bases at V and 1 base at J, with 2 bases between. CDR1 is GTSNPN, CDR2 SVGIG, per germline (reference sequence). The DNA of the CDR3 is TGTGCCTGGAGTGTGGGCACAGATACGCAGTATTTT. Translating it yields CAWSVGTDTQYF.

The chain carries TRBV18 and TRBJ2-7; possible D gene TRBD1, 6 bases. V lost 5 bases and J lost 2, with 16 bases in between. Germline CDR1 and CDR2: KGHSH and LQKENI. CDR3 length equals 15 residues. The CDR3: CASSIFPDRPYEQYF. CDR3 DNA: TGTGCCAGCTCAATCTTTCCAGACAGGCCCTACGAGCAGTACTTC.

The V and J genes are TRBV5-6 and TRBJ2-1; unclear D gene. CDR3 length: 11 residues. Germline lookup yields CDR1 SGHDT and CDR2 YYEEEE. The V end was cut by 0 bases, the J end by 9 bases, with 4 bases between. This CDR3 reads CASSLGLEQFF. As DNA, the CDR3 is TGTGCCAGCAGCTTGGGGCTTGAGCAGTTCTTC. Combining the CDR3 with reference TRBV5-6 and TRBJ2-1 gives the whole variable domain DAGVTQSPTHLIKTRGQQVTLRCSPKSGHDTVSWYQQALGQGPQFIFQYYEEEERQRGNFPDRFSGHQFPNYSSELNVNALLLGDSALYLCASSLGLEQFFGPGTRLTVL.

This clone is medium-sized. The CDR3 spells CASSLPGTPVVDGYTF. The CDR3 bases are TGTGCCAGCAGCTTGCCCGGGACCCCCGTGGTGGATGGCTACACCTTC. This chain connects TRBV7-2 to TRBJ1-2, with a weak D call TRBD1 (5 bases). Trimming took 3 bases from V and 6 from J, leaving 20 bases between them. The CDR3 consists of 16 residues. CDR1 and CDR2 from the germline V gene are SGHTA and FQGNSA.

The chain couples TRBV11-2 to TRBJ2-5, with 7 bases fitting TRBD2. Germline CDR1 reads SGHAT; CDR2 reads FQNNGV. J lost 4 bases, V lost 0 bases, and 5 bases had no gene match. The CDR3 loop spans 15 amino acids. CDR3 in amino acids: CASSLEWGGIETQYF. CDR3 nucleotide sequence: TGTGCCAGCAGCTTAGAATGGGGGGGTATAGAGACCCAGTACTTC.

The rearrangement uses TRBV6-1 and TRBJ2-1, with 10 positions matching TRBD1. With 7 bases clipped from V and 6 bases from J, the junction kept 9 bases outside the gene matches. The CDR3 totals 15 residues. The germline gives CDR1 MNHNS, CDR2 SASEGT. CDR3 DNA sequence: TGTGCCAGCACAACGGGACAGGGGACGAGCAATGAGCAGTTCTTC. Protein: CASTTGQGTSNEQFF.

This clone occurred once. The rearrangement uses TRBV15 and TRBJ2-3; maybe TRBD2 (5 bases). Between the trimmed V and J ends, which lost 0 bases and 6 bases, there was a span of 13 bases. Germline V gene sequence: CDR1 LNHNV, CDR2 YYDKDF (reference sequence). CDR3 length: 15 residues. Here the CDR3 reads CATSRDDYQRDTQYF. The CDR3 DNA follows: TGTGCCACCAGCAGAGATGACTACCAGCGGGATACGCAGTATTTT.

This chain links TRBV29-1 with TRBJ1-2; tentative D call: TRBD1 (6 bases). This CDR3 has 14 residues. V lost 2 bases and J lost 5, with 15 bases in between. Germline CDR1 reads SQVTM; CDR2 reads ANQGSEA. CDR3 protein: CSVELQGKGYGYTF. CDR3 nucleotides: TGCAGCGTTGAATTACAGGGTAAAGGGTATGGCTACACCTTC.

Relative to its sample, this clone is medium-sized. The chain couples TRBV11-2 to TRBJ2-7; D may be TRBD2 (5 bases). This CDR3 contains 16 residues. In germline, CDR1 is SGHAT, CDR2 FQNNGV. V lost 3 bases, J lost 3 bases, and 18 bases lay in between. The CDR3 DNA reads TGTGCCAGCAGCTTCCCCCTCGAGGGTTTTAGCTACGAGCAGTACTTC. Amino acids: CASSFPLEGFSYEQYF.

The chain combines TRBV7-9 with TRBJ2-7, with no clear D. V lost 2 bases to trimming and J lost 5 bases, with 7 bases between them. Germline assignment: CDR1 SEHNR and CDR2 FQNEAQ (reference sequence). The CDR3 is 12 residues long. The CDR3 here is CASSLRSDEQYF. CDR3 nucleotides: TGTGCCAGCAGCTTACGGTCGGACGAGCAGTACTTC.

The chain combines TRBV30 with TRBJ2-2, with no clear D. V was shortened by 2 bases and J by 5 bases, with 12 bases between the two germline ends. The CDR3 sequence is 14 residues long. CDR1 GTSNPN and CDR2 SVGIG come from the germline V gene (reference sequence). The CDR3 bases are TGTGCCTGGAGTACCGGCCTAGGTACCGGGGAGCTGTTTTTT. Translating it yields CAWSTGLGTGELFF.

This clone was observed a single time. V is TRBV7-9 and J is TRBJ2-5; TRBD1 aligns across 8 bases. V lost 5 bases and J lost 0; bases outside the gene matches: 2. Germline CDR1 reads SEHNR; CDR2 reads FQNEAQ (reference sequence). The CDR3 has 14 residues. CDR3 sequence: CASSRTGYQETQYF. CDR3 sequence (DNA): TGTGCCAGCAGCCGGACAGGGTACCAAGAGACCCAGTACTTC.

This clone was found many times. The chain employs TRBV30 and TRBJ1-5, with D unresolved. In germline, CDR1 is GTSNPN, CDR2 SVGIG (reference sequence). V lost 0 bases, J lost 3 bases, and 6 bases lay in between. The CDR3 sequence is 13 residues long. The DNA of the CDR3 is TGTGCCTGGAGTGTAAGGTCCAATCAGCCCCAGCATTTT. Translating gives CAWSVRSNQPQHF.

This clone occurred once. The chain employs TRBV4-2 and TRBJ2-3; 12 nucleotides match TRBD2. V was clipped by 1 base and J by 2 bases; unmatched bases: 13. Germline V gives CDR1 LGHNA, CDR2 YNFKEQ. The CDR3 is 20 residues long. The CDR3 DNA reads as TGTGCCAGCAGCCAAGGGGTAGGACTAGCGGGGCCATCGGCCACAGATACGCAGTATTTT. Its protein product is CASSQGVGLAGPSATDTQYF.

The chain combines TRBV5-1 with TRBJ2-1; TRBD2 matches at 9 bases. Trimming cost V 0 bases and J 6 bases; bases outside gene matches: 4. This CDR3 has 15 residues. Germline V gives CDR1 SGHRS, CDR2 YFSETQ. CDR3 residues: CASSLASGAFNEQFF. CDR3 coding DNA: TGCGCCAGCAGCTTGGCTAGCGGGGCTTTCAATGAGCAGTTCTTC.

The chain links TRBV5-1 to TRBJ2-1; D possibly corresponds to TRBD1 (6 bases). Germline values: CDR1 SGHRS, CDR2 YFSETQ. The V gene lost 4 bases and the J gene lost 8 bases, with 19 bases spanning the gap. CDR3 length: 15 residues. The CDR3 coding sequence is TGCGCCAGCAGCGCGGACAGTGCACTGGGCGATGAGCAGTTCTTC. Its translation is CASSADSALGDEQFF.